The 31 T cell receptor beta chains reported below all come from one sample, sequenced in a study of blood T cell repertoires in COVID-19. Profiling relied on immunoSEQ multiplex PCR, and the TCRdb table lists in-frame clones only, not all of them. The sample has roughly 230,000 clones, 75% to 85% seen once; the top ten hold more than 5%. The sample consisted of peripheral blood. The receptors stem from a human donor in a cohort sampled during active COVID-19.

This clone showed up many times. This chain connects TRBV24-1 to TRBJ2-2; 7 bases agree with TRBD2. Germline-derived CDR1 and CDR2 are KGHDR and SFDVKD. With 4 bases clipped from V and 1 base from J, the junction kept 5 bases outside the gene matches. The CDR3 has 16 residues. The CDR3 sequence: CATSELTSLNTGELFF. The CDR3 coding sequence is TGTGCCACCAGTGAGTTGACTAGCCTGAACACCGGGGAGCTGTTTTTT.

The table lists this clone with a few counts. V gene TRBV5-1 combines with J gene TRBJ2-7; 7 bases agree with TRBD1. The length of the CDR3 is 15 residues. V dropped 5 bases and J dropped 4; count of bases not matched to a gene: 12. Germline CDR1 and CDR2: SGHRS and YFSETQ. The DNA for the CDR3 is TGCGCCAGCAGGTCTGGGACAGCCCTCCTATACGAGCAGTACTTC. Translation gives CASRSGTALLYEQYF.

The CDR3 DNA reads as TGTGCCAGCAGTTTATTGTCGGGACTCCGGTCCTACGAGCAGTACTTC. Translating gives CASSLLSGLRSYEQYF. This chain joins TRBV28 and TRBJ2-7; tentatively, D is TRBD2 (6 bases). Germline-derived CDR1 and CDR2 are MDHEN and SYDVKM. Trimming left V 1 base short and J 1 base short, with 14 bases between. The CDR3 extends over 16 amino acids.

The chain couples TRBV5-6 to TRBJ1-3; no clear D gene. V was shortened by 0 bases and J by 0 bases, with 10 bases between the two germline ends. CDR1 is SGHDT and CDR2 is YYEEEE in the germline V gene. The CDR3 consists of 16 residues. The CDR3 spells CASSLVAAYSGNTIYF. CDR3 sequence (DNA): TGTGCCAGCAGCTTGGTAGCAGCATACTCTGGAAACACCATATATTTT.

On this clone itself: The sample holds other DNA sequences that translate to the same CDR3. The V call is TRBV28, the J call TRBJ2-7; 9 bases match TRBD2. Unmatched junction bases numbered 7, after V lost 8 bases and J lost 5 bases. The CDR3 is made up of 13 amino acids. Germline loops: CDR1 MDHEN, CDR2 SYDVKM. Here the CDR3 DNA reads TGTGCCAGCTCGCCGGGACTAGCTAACGAGCAGTACTTC. It yields the protein CASSPGLANEQYF.

The chain joins TRBV18 to TRBJ1-1; a weak D match, TRBD1 (5 bases). The CDR3 length is 14 residues. Trimming removed 4 bases from V and 1 base from J, with 10 bases in between. Germline V gene data show CDR1 as KGHSH and CDR2 as LQKENI. As DNA, the CDR3 is TGTGCCAGCTCACTGGGGCAGGCGAACACTGAAGCTTTCTTT. Its protein is CASSLGQANTEAFF.

The genes are TRBV3-1 (or the pseudogene TRBV3-2) and TRBJ1-1, with 9 nucleotides matching TRBD1. Unmatched junction bases numbered 8, after V lost 7 bases and J lost 5 bases. This CDR3 contains 14 residues. Germline V lookup: CDR1 LGHDT, CDR2 YNNKEL (reference sequence). The CDR3 loop is CASNRGTGFTEAFF. CDR3 DNA: TGTGCCAGCAACCGGGGGACAGGGTTTACTGAAGCTTTCTTT.

J is TRBJ1-4 and V is TRBV5-5; tentative D call: TRBD1 (5 bases). Trimming removed 2 bases from V and 6 bases from J, with 11 bases in between. CDR3 size: 14 residues. The germline CDR1 and CDR2 sequences are SGHKS and YYEKEE (reference sequence). The CDR3: CASSFRDWDEKLFF. CDR3 bases: TGTGCCAGCAGCTTCCGGGACTGGGATGAAAAACTGTTTTTT.

This clone has only a few counts. The chain couples TRBV29-1 to TRBJ2-2, with a possible D match to TRBD2 (6 bases). V was shortened by 2 bases and J by 1 base, with 14 bases between the two germline ends. Germline assignment: CDR1 SQVTM and CDR2 ANQGSEA. The CDR3 spans 16 residues. DNA for the CDR3: TGCAGCGTTGAAATAGGCGCGGGGCAGAACACCGGGGAGCTGTTTTTT. Amino acid sequence: CSVEIGAGQNTGELFF.

V and J are TRBV19 and TRBJ2-3, with 11 nucleotides matching TRBD2. Germline V gene data show CDR1 as LNHDA and CDR2 as SQIVND (reference sequence). Losses at the gene ends were 6 bases for V and 5 bases for J; bases not matched to a gene: 4. The CDR3 has 14 amino acids. CDR3 sequence reads: CASSPSGRKDTQYF. The CDR3 DNA reads as TGTGCCAGTAGCCCTAGCGGGAGGAAAGATACGCAGTATTTT.

The rearrangement links TRBV6-5 to TRBJ2-7; D ambiguous. Germline V gene lookup returns CDR1 MNHEY and CDR2 SVGAGI. The ends were cut back, 8 bases at V and 2 bases at J, with 16 bases in the middle. The CDR3 covers 14 residues. The CDR3, as DNA: TGTGCCAGCTCCCTGTGGCAGGTAACCTACGAGCAGTACTTC. This codes for CASSLWQVTYEQYF.

The chain is built from TRBV3-1 (or the pseudogene TRBV3-2) and TRBJ2-1; 9 positions agree with TRBD1. Trimming removed 0 bases from V and 6 bases from J; junction bases left unmatched: 3. The germline V gene has CDR1 LGHDT and CDR2 YNNKEL (reference sequence). CDR3 length: 15 residues. The CDR3 is CASSQDGTGTNEQFF. The CDR3 DNA follows: TGTGCCAGCAGCCAAGATGGGACAGGGACCAATGAGCAGTTCTTC.

V gene TRBV6-5 combines with J gene TRBJ2-7, with 7 positions matching TRBD2. The CDR3 has 12 residues. The germline V gene encodes CDR1 MNHEY and CDR2 SVGAGI. After removal of 6 bases from V and 5 bases from J, the junction contained 4 bases not matched to a gene. CDR3: CASSLSGDEQYF. For the CDR3, the DNA is TGTGCCAGCAGCCTCAGCGGGGACGAGCAGTACTTC.

With regard to this clone: Distinct nucleotide sequences in the sample also encode this CDR3. This chain joins TRBV6-6 and TRBJ2-7, with TRBD1 as a possible D gene (6 bases). Germline CDR1 reads MNHNY; CDR2 reads SVGAGI (reference sequence). Trimming shortened V by 0 bases and J by 1 base, and 7 bases separated the two germline ends. The CDR3 totals 14 residues. CDR3 in amino acids: CASSYSRGSYEQYF. In DNA form, the CDR3 reads TGTGCCAGCAGTTACTCGAGGGGGTCCTACGAGCAGTACTTC.

V usage is TRBV10-1 and J usage is TRBJ2-1; 8 bases line up with TRBD1. CDR1 is WNHNN and CDR2 is SYGVQD in the germline V gene (reference sequence). Trimming at V came to 2 bases and at J to 4 bases, leaving 4 bases not matched to a gene. The CDR3 spans 15 residues. The DNA of the CDR3 is TGCGCCAGCAGTGAGAGGACAGGGAGATACAATGAGCAGTTCTTC. Its protein is CASSERTGRYNEQFF.

V is TRBV27 and J is TRBJ1-1, with D maybe TRBD1 (6 bases). The CDR3 sequence is 14 residues long. Trimming stripped 5 bases from V and 1 base from J, with 11 bases between. Germline V lookup: CDR1 MNHEY, CDR2 SMNVEV (reference sequence). The CDR3 sequence is CASSPLGQNTEAFF. The CDR3 nucleotides read TGTGCCAGCAGTCCCTTGGGACAGAACACTGAAGCTTTCTTT.

The rearrangement joins TRBV5-1 to TRBJ2-1, with 10 bases identical to TRBD2. The CDR3 has 16 amino acids. V was clipped by 4 bases and J by 5 bases; unmatched bases: 9. The germline gives CDR1 SGHRS, CDR2 YFSETQ. As DNA, the CDR3 is TGCGCCAGCAGCCTCACTAGCGGGAACCTTCACAATGAGCAGTTCTTC. Protein sequence: CASSLTSGNLHNEQFF.

The gene calls are TRBV7-9 and TRBJ1-4, with 9 bases aligning to TRBD1. Unmatched junction bases numbered 6, after V lost 5 bases and J lost 8 bases. The CDR3 has 14 amino acids. Looked up from germline, CDR1 is SEHNR and CDR2 is FQNEAQ (reference sequence). The CDR3 nucleotides are TGTGCCAGCAGCACACAGGGGGCTGGCGAAAAACTGTTTTTT. It encodes CASSTQGAGEKLFF.

The rearrangement uses TRBV18 and TRBJ2-7, with 10 bases that match TRBD1. The CDR3 is made up of 14 amino acids. Germline values: CDR1 KGHSH, CDR2 LQKENI. V shed 2 bases, J shed 3 bases, and the junction held 1 base outside the gene matches. The CDR3 spells CASSPGDRGYEQYF. The CDR3 DNA sequence: TGTGCCAGCTCACCAGGGGACAGGGGCTACGAGCAGTACTTC.

This clone was detected ten times or more. This chain uses TRBV5-5 with TRBJ2-7, with TRBD1 identical over 11 bases. The CDR3 has 14 amino acids. V shed 7 bases, J shed 4 bases, and the junction held 7 bases outside the gene matches. Germline values: CDR1 SGHKS, CDR2 YYEKEE (reference sequence). This CDR3 reads CASSDRDRGYEQYF. The CDR3 DNA reads as TGTGCCAGCTCCGACCGGGACAGGGGGTACGAGCAGTACTTC.

Only one count was recorded for this clone. The chain employs TRBV10-3 and TRBJ2-2; TRBD2 might be the D (6 bases). The V gene lost 6 bases and the J gene lost 0 bases, with 23 bases spanning the gap. The CDR3 extends over 19 amino acids. Germline loops: CDR1 ENHRY, CDR2 SYGVKD. The CDR3 coding sequence is TGTGCCATCAGAGGACAATCCCCCGGACGGGGGTCGAACACCGGGGAGCTGTTTTTT. The encoded protein is CAIRGQSPGRGSNTGELFF.

V gene TRBV2 combines with J gene TRBJ1-1; TRBD1 is a possible D gene (6 bases). Germline V gene sequence: CDR1 SNHLY, CDR2 FYNNEI. Trimming shortened V by 8 bases and J by 10 bases, and 14 bases separated the two germline ends. This CDR3 has 11 amino acids. The CDR3 DNA reads as TGTGCCAGCGAAACATCAGGGGTAGCTTTCTTT. The encoded protein is CASETSGVAFF.

The chain recombines TRBV10-3 with TRBJ1-1; the D gene is possibly TRBD1 (6 bases). The ends were cut back, 6 bases at V and 1 base at J, with 6 bases in the middle. The CDR3 is made up of 12 amino acids. The germline V gene encodes CDR1 ENHRY and CDR2 SYGVKD. This CDR3 is CAIRQGNTEAFF. The CDR3 DNA is TGTGCCATCAGACAGGGGAACACTGAAGCTTTCTTT.

This chain joins TRBV24-1 and TRBJ1-5; 10 bases map to TRBD1. The CDR3 runs to 15 residues. Germline CDR1 reads KGHDR; CDR2 reads SFDVKD. The J segment lost 7 bases and the V segment lost 9 bases, leaving 11 bases of the junction unmatched. CDR3 sequence reads: CATAKRTGGRQPQHF. The CDR3 nucleotides are TGTGCCACCGCAAAGAGGACAGGGGGTAGGCAGCCCCAGCATTTT.

The chain joins TRBV20-1 to TRBJ2-5; D unclear. Trimming removed 3 bases at V and 4 bases at J, with 12 bases between. CDR3 length: 13 residues. In germline, CDR1 is DFQATT, CDR2 SNEGSKA (reference sequence). The CDR3 nucleotides are TGCAGTGCTAGTTTTAGTCGTATAGAGACCCAGTACTTC. Amino acid sequence: CSASFSRIETQYF.

The chain has TRBV7-2 and TRBJ2-2, with a weak D call TRBD1 (5 bases). In germline, CDR1 is SGHTA, CDR2 FQGNSA. The CDR3 is 12 residues long. The ends were cut back, 6 bases at V and 5 bases at J, with 7 bases in the middle. CDR3 DNA sequence: TGTGCCAGCAGAGGGGTAACCGGGGAGCTGTTTTTT. This encodes CASRGVTGELFF.

In this sample, this clone turned up once. At one of its ends the junction is not consistent with the germline gene, which may arise from a read error. This chain connects TRBV7-7 to TRBJ2-5, with 7 bases identical to TRBD1. Germline V lookup: CDR1 SSHAT, CDR2 FNYEAQ (reference sequence). The CDR3 covers 13 residues. CDR3 loop: CASSHRGEETQYF. CDR3 coding DNA: TGTGCTAGCAGCCACAGGGGCGAAGAGACCCAGTACTTC.

This clone appeared a single time. The CDR3 loop is CASSLLQGYNSPLHF. CDR3 DNA: TGTGCCAGCAGTTTATTACAGGGGTATAATTCACCCCTCCACTTT. V usage is TRBV27 and J usage is TRBJ1-6; 7 nucleotides line up with TRBD1. The junction had 1 base not matched to a gene; V was cut back by 1 base and J by 4 bases. The CDR3 contains 15 residues. Germline V gene lookup returns CDR1 MNHEY and CDR2 SMNVEV (reference sequence).

The V call is TRBV19, the J call TRBJ2-7; a possible D gene is TRBD2 (7 bases). V lost 5 bases to trimming and J lost 0 bases, with 14 bases between them. Germline V gene data show CDR1 as LNHDA and CDR2 as SQIVND (reference sequence). This CDR3 region has 15 residues. CDR3 in amino acids: CASSPGGGDSYEQYF. The DNA for the CDR3 is TGTGCCAGTAGTCCTGGGGGGGGCGACTCCTACGAGCAGTACTTC.

This chain links TRBV6-5 with TRBJ2-7; D gene ambiguous. V lost 6 bases to trimming and J lost 6 bases, with 12 bases between them. This CDR3 is 12 amino acids long. Germline CDR1 is MNHEY and CDR2 is SVGAGI. CDR3: CASSNARSEQYF. The CDR3 region has the DNA TGTGCCAGCAGCAACGCACGGAGCGAGCAGTACTTC.

This rearrangement joins TRBV9 to TRBJ1-2; D not resolved. The CDR3 has 13 amino acids. From germline, CDR1 is SGDLS and CDR2 YYNGEE. V was clipped by 3 bases and J by 2 bases, with 8 bases between them. The CDR3 reads CASSATENYGYTF. CDR3 nucleotide sequence: TGTGCCAGCAGCGCTACAGAGAACTATGGCTACACCTTC.